This T cell receptor beta chain appears in the sequencing data of a study of T-cell memory formation after mild COVID-19. Across the study: There were largely donor-specific TCR clusters.

Study-level results: Contracting CD4+ clones were located mainly in CM and EM, and CD8+ clones in EMRA. Contracting clones, day 15 to 85, had balanced CD4/CD8, and later expanders favored CD4+. Clones from the second wave (peaking day 37) had unconfirmed SARS-CoV-2 specificity.

MiXCR, applied by TCRdb to the 5' RACE reads, yields one record per CDR3 protein. The sample lists tens of thousands of distinct CDR3 sequences; around 10% were seen once. For this clonotype: Its target is not known.

Trimming left V 3 bases short and J 7 bases short, with 15 bases between. The CDR3 is made up of 13 amino acids. Germline V gene sequence: CDR1 GTSNPN, CDR2 SVGIG (reference sequence). This sequence originates from a man between 18 and 35 years old who had mild COVID-19 (a few samples of this study predate the infection). Cell type and time point are not known. The chain is built from TRBV30 and TRBJ1-1; no definite D call. Sample: PBMCs or a T cell subset sorted from them (not recorded which). CDR3 protein: CAWSPPGQIEAFF. CDR3 in DNA: TGTGCCTGGAGCCCCCCGGGCCAGATTGAAGCTTTCTTT.